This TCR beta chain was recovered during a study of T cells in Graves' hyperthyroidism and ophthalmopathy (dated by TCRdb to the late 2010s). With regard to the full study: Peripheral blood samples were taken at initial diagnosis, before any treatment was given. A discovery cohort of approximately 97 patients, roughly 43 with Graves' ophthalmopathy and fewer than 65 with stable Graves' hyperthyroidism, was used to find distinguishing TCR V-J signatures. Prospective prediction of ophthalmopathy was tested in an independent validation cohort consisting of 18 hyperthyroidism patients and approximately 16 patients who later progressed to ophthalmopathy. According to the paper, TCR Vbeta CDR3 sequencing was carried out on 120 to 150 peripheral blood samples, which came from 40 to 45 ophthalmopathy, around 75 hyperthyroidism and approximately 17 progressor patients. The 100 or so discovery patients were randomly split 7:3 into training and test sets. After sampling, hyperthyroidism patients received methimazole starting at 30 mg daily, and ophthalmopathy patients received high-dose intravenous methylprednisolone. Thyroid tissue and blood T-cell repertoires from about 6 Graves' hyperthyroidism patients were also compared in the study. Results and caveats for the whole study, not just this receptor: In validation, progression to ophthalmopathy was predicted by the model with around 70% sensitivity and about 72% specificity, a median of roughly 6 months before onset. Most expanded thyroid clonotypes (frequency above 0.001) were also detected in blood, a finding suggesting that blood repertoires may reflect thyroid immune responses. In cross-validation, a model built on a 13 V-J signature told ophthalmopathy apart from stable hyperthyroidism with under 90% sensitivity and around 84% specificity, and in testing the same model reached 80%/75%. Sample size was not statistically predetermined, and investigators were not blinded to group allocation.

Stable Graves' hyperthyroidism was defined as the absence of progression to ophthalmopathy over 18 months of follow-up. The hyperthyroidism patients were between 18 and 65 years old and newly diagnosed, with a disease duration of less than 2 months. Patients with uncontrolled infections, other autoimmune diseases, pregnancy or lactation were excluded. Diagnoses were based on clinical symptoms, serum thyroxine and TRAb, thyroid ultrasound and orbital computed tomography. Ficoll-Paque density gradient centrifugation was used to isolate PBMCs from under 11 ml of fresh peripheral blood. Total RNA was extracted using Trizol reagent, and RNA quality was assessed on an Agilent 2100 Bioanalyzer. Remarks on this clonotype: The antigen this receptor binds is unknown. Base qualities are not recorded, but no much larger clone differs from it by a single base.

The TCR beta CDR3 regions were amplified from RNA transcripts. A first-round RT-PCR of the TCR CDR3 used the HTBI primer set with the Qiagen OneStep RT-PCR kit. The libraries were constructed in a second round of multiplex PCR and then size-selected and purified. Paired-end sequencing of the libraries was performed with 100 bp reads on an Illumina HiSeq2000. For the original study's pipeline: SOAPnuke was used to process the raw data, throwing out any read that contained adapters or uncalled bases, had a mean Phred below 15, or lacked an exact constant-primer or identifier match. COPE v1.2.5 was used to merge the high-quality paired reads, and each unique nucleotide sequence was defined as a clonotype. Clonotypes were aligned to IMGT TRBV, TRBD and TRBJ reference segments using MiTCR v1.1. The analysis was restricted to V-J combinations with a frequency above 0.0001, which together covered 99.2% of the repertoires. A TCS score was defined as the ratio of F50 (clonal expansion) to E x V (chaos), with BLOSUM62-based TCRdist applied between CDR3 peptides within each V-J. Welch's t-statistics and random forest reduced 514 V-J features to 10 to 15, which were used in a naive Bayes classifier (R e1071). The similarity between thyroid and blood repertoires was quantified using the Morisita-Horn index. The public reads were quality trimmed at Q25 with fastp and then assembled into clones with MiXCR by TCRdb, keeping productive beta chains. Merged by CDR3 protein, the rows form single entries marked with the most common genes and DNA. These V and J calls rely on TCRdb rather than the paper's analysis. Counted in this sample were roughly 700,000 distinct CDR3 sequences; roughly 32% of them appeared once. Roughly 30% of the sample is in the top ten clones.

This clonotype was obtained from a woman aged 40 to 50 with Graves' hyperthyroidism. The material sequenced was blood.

Read as DNA, the sequence is TGTGCCAGCAGTTTACAGGCAGGGGGCGTTGAAGCTTTCTTT. This encodes CASSLQAGGVEAFF. This chain is built from TRBV12-3 or TRBV12-4 and TRBJ1-1; 8 bases in the junction line up with TRBD1. The CDR3 holds 14 amino acids from the cysteine to the phenylalanine. Only CDR3 DNA remains: 42 bases, in frame from the first base. Trimming takes 2 bases off V and 7 bases off J; junction bases not matched to a gene: 6.